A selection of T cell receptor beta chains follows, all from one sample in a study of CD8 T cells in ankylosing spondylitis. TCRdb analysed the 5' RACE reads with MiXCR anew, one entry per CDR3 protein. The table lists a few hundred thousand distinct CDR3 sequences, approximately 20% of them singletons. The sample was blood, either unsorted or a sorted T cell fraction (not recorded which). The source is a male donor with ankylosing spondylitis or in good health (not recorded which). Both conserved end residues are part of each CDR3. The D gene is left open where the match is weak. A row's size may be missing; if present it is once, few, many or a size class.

cdr3_aa: CASSLNWDTQYF
cdr3_nt: TGTGCCAGCAGCTTAAACTGGGATACGCAGTATTTT
v_call: TRBV11-2
clone_size: few
d_call: NA
j_call: TRBJ2-3

cdr3_aa: CASSSRGEGAVSYEQYF
cdr3_nt: TGTGCCAGCAGCTCCAGAGGTGAGGGGGCCGTATCCTACGAGCAGTACTTC
v_call: TRBV11-2
clone_size: NA
d_call: TRBD1
j_call: TRBJ2-7

cdr3_aa: CASSPWGQGRIEQYF
cdr3_nt: TGTGCCAGCAGCCCGTGGGGACAGGGTCGAATCGAGCAGTACTTC
v_call: TRBV27
clone_size: NA
d_call: TRBD1
j_call: TRBJ2-7

cdr3_aa: CASSLRQGNTQYF
cdr3_nt: TGTGCCAGCAGCTTAAGGCAGGGTAATACCCAGTACTTC
v_call: TRBV5-5
clone_size: NA
d_call: NA
j_call: TRBJ2-5

cdr3_aa: CASSQVQTGKNTGELFF
cdr3_nt: TGCGCCAGCAGCCAAGTACAAACAGGGAAGAACACCGGGGAGCTGTTTTTT
v_call: TRBV4-1
clone_size: NA
d_call: NA
j_call: TRBJ2-2

cdr3_aa: CAWSGLGGENQPQHF
cdr3_nt: TGTGCCTGGAGTGGGTTAGGGGGCGAAAATCAGCCCCAGCATTTT
v_call: TRBV30
clone_size: NA
d_call: TRBD1
j_call: TRBJ1-5

cdr3_aa: CSAQRDAWERYTDTQYF
cdr3_nt: TGCAGTGCTCAACGGGACGCCTGGGAGCGATACACAGATACGCAGTATTTT
v_call: TRBV20-1
clone_size: many
d_call: NA
j_call: TRBJ2-3

cdr3_aa: CASSSRETDTQYF
cdr3_nt: TGTGCCAGCAGCTCTAGGGAGACAGATACGCAGTATTTT
v_call: TRBV7-6
clone_size: few
d_call: NA
j_call: TRBJ2-3

cdr3_aa: CASSNIGSLTYDTQYF
cdr3_nt: TGTGCCAGCAGTAACATAGGCTCTCTGACATATGATACGCAGTATTTT
v_call: TRBV7-9
clone_size: NA
d_call: NA
j_call: TRBJ2-3

cdr3_aa: CSAEDGVQPQHF
cdr3_nt: TGCAGTGCCGAGGACGGCGTGCAGCCCCAGCATTTT
v_call: TRBV20-1
clone_size: few
d_call: NA
j_call: TRBJ1-5

cdr3_aa: CASSGTTVTDTQYF
cdr3_nt: TGTGCCAGCAGCGGCACAACCGTCACAGATACGCAGTATTTT
v_call: TRBV7-9
clone_size: few
d_call: NA
j_call: TRBJ2-3

cdr3_aa: CASSHTMAGGRDEQFF
cdr3_nt: TGTGCCAGCAGCCATACTATGGCGGGGGGGCGAGATGAGCAGTTCTTC
v_call: TRBV7-9
clone_size: NA
d_call: TRBD2
j_call: TRBJ2-1

cdr3_aa: CARSRAQVLGTDTQYF
cdr3_nt: TGTGCCAGGAGCCGGGCGCAGGTGTTGGGCACAGATACGCAGTATTTT
v_call: TRBV7-9
clone_size: NA
d_call: NA
j_call: TRBJ2-3

cdr3_aa: CASSPHLRGADEQFF
cdr3_nt: TGTGCCAGCAGTCCCCATTTGCGGGGGGCCGATGAGCAGTTCTTC
v_call: TRBV28
clone_size: NA
d_call: TRBD2
j_call: TRBJ2-1

cdr3_aa: CASSLGVIGLLYADTQYF
cdr3_nt: TGCGCCAGCAGCTTGGGGGTGATCGGACTACTGTACGCAGATACGCAGTATTTT
v_call: TRBV5-1
clone_size: NA
d_call: NA
j_call: TRBJ2-3

cdr3_aa: CASSALPGVPDTQYF
cdr3_nt: TGTGCCAGCAGTGCTCTTCCGGGGGTTCCAGATACGCAGTATTTT
v_call: TRBV12-3/TRBV12-4
clone_size: few
d_call: NA
j_call: TRBJ2-3

cdr3_aa: CASSSWTSPYEQYF
cdr3_nt: TGTGCCAGCAGTTCCTGGACTAGCCCCTACGAGCAGTACTTC
v_call: TRBV27
clone_size: NA
d_call: TRBD2
j_call: TRBJ2-7

cdr3_aa: CASRPGLASYEQYF
cdr3_nt: TGTGCCAGCAGACCGGGACTGGCCTCCTACGAGCAGTACTTC
v_call: TRBV2
clone_size: NA
d_call: NA
j_call: TRBJ2-7

cdr3_aa: CASSLDPSRATNEKLFF
cdr3_nt: TGTGCCAGCAGCTTAGATCCATCCCGGGCAACTAATGAAAAACTGTTTTTT
v_call: TRBV11-2
clone_size: few
d_call: NA
j_call: TRBJ1-4

cdr3_aa: CASSRRDNTDTQYF
cdr3_nt: TGTGCCAGCAGCCGTCGGGACAACACAGATACGCAGTATTTT
v_call: TRBV7-8
clone_size: NA
d_call: NA
j_call: TRBJ2-3

cdr3_aa: CSVAEGLVGDEQFF
cdr3_nt: TGCAGCGTTGCTGAGGGGCTAGTGGGCGATGAGCAGTTCTTC
v_call: TRBV29-1
clone_size: few
d_call: NA
j_call: TRBJ2-1

cdr3_aa: CSATGMFTEAFF
cdr3_nt: TGCAGTGCTACAGGGATGTTCACTGAAGCTTTCTTT
v_call: TRBV20-1
clone_size: few
d_call: NA
j_call: TRBJ1-1

cdr3_aa: CASSQGANAGGEYEQYF
cdr3_nt: TGTGCCAGCAGCCAAGGGGCGAACGCAGGGGGAGAGTACGAGCAGTACTTC
v_call: TRBV14
clone_size: few
d_call: TRBD1
j_call: TRBJ2-7

cdr3_aa: CASSQGTEDTQYF
cdr3_nt: TGTGCCAGCAGCCAAGGGACGGAAGATACGCAGTATTTT
v_call: TRBV3-1
clone_size: NA
d_call: NA
j_call: TRBJ2-3

cdr3_aa: CASSEPGRGGYEQYF
cdr3_nt: TGCGCCAGCAGTGAGCCTGGGAGGGGAGGGTACGAGCAGTACTTC
v_call: TRBV10-2
clone_size: NA
d_call: TRBD2
j_call: TRBJ2-7

cdr3_aa: CSVETGVAETQYF
cdr3_nt: TGCAGCGTTGAAACAGGGGTAGCAGAGACCCAGTACTTC
v_call: TRBV29-1
clone_size: NA
d_call: TRBD1
j_call: TRBJ2-5

cdr3_aa: CASSQESVISLSSYEQYF
cdr3_nt: TGCGCCAGCAGCCAAGAATCAGTGATTAGCCTTAGCTCCTACGAGCAGTACTTC
v_call: TRBV4-1
clone_size: few
d_call: NA
j_call: TRBJ2-7

cdr3_aa: CASSPGPATEQYF
cdr3_nt: TGTGCCAGCAGTCCCGGACCAGCTACCGAGCAGTACTTC
v_call: TRBV12-3/TRBV12-4
clone_size: NA
d_call: NA
j_call: TRBJ2-7

cdr3_aa: CASTLGQGLPYNEQFF
cdr3_nt: TGTGCCAGCACCCTAGGACAGGGCCTCCCCTACAATGAGCAGTTCTTC
v_call: TRBV27
clone_size: NA
d_call: TRBD1
j_call: TRBJ2-1

cdr3_aa: CSVEGFHGYTF
cdr3_nt: TGCAGCGTTGAAGGTTTTCATGGCTACACCTTC
v_call: TRBV29-1
clone_size: many
d_call: NA
j_call: TRBJ1-2

cdr3_aa: CASSYSTSIGEQYF
cdr3_nt: TGTGCCAGCAGTTACTCGACCAGCATAGGCGAGCAGTACTTC
v_call: TRBV6-5
clone_size: few
d_call: NA
j_call: TRBJ2-7

cdr3_aa: CASRESGGELFF
cdr3_nt: TGTGCCAGCAGGGAATCTGGCGGGGAGCTGTTTTTT
v_call: TRBV25-1
clone_size: NA
d_call: NA
j_call: TRBJ2-2

cdr3_aa: CASSQDGRETQDEQYF
cdr3_nt: TGCGCCAGCAGCCAAGATGGGAGGGAGACTCAGGACGAGCAGTACTTC
v_call: TRBV4-1
clone_size: few
d_call: TRBD2
j_call: TRBJ2-7

cdr3_aa: CASTWGTKYEQYF
cdr3_nt: TGTGCCAGCACTTGGGGGACAAAATACGAGCAGTACTTC
v_call: TRBV7-9
clone_size: NA
d_call: NA
j_call: TRBJ2-7

cdr3_aa: CASSSTGRGDEQFF
cdr3_nt: TGTGCCAGCAGTTCTACCGGGCGGGGAGATGAGCAGTTCTTC
v_call: TRBV28
clone_size: few
d_call: NA
j_call: TRBJ2-1

cdr3_aa: CASSLLGGGGEKLFF
cdr3_nt: TGTGCCAGCAGTTTATTAGGGGGCGGTGGTGAAAAACTGTTTTTT
v_call: TRBV12-3/TRBV12-4
clone_size: few
d_call: TRBD1
j_call: TRBJ1-4

cdr3_aa: CASSRRTGHNEQFF
cdr3_nt: TGTGCCAGCAGTCGACGGACAGGTCACAATGAGCAGTTCTTC
v_call: TRBV2
clone_size: few
d_call: TRBD1
j_call: TRBJ2-1

cdr3_aa: CASSLQPDSRYEQYF
cdr3_nt: TGTGCCAGCAGCTTACAGCCTGACAGTCGGTACGAGCAGTACTTC
v_call: TRBV7-9
clone_size: few
d_call: NA
j_call: TRBJ2-7

cdr3_aa: CATSGLSNQPQHF
cdr3_nt: TGTGCCACCAGTGGACTCAGCAATCAGCCCCAGCATTTT
v_call: TRBV24-1
clone_size: NA
d_call: NA
j_call: TRBJ1-5

cdr3_aa: CASSWEGRSYEQYF
cdr3_nt: TGTGCCAGCAGCTGGGAAGGCAGGTCCTACGAGCAGTACTTC
v_call: TRBV13
clone_size: NA
d_call: NA
j_call: TRBJ2-7

cdr3_aa: CASSPDSQGRHNEQFF
cdr3_nt: TGTGCCAGCAGCCCCGATTCTCAGGGCCGGCACAATGAGCAGTTCTTC
v_call: TRBV14
clone_size: NA
d_call: NA
j_call: TRBJ2-1

cdr3_aa: CASSFIPPGLYEQYF
cdr3_nt: TGTGCCAGCAGCTTTATTCCCCCGGGTCTCTACGAGCAGTACTTC
v_call: TRBV5-5
clone_size: NA
d_call: NA
j_call: TRBJ2-7

cdr3_aa: CATSVYPTGAYEQYF
cdr3_nt: TGTGCCACCAGCGTCTACCCTACAGGGGCCTACGAGCAGTACTTC
v_call: TRBV15
clone_size: NA
d_call: TRBD1
j_call: TRBJ2-7

cdr3_aa: CASSYLFGSPYEQYF
cdr3_nt: TGTGCCAGCAGTTACCTTTTTGGCTCCCCCTACGAGCAGTACTTC
v_call: TRBV6-5
clone_size: NA
d_call: NA
j_call: TRBJ2-7

cdr3_aa: CASDGGVASGELFF
cdr3_nt: TGTGCCAGCGATGGGGGGGTAGCGTCCGGGGAGCTGTTTTTT
v_call: TRBV2
clone_size: NA
d_call: TRBD2
j_call: TRBJ2-2

cdr3_aa: CATSDLRDGSYEQYF
cdr3_nt: TGTGCCACCAGTGATTTGAGGGACGGCTCCTACGAGCAGTACTTC
v_call: TRBV24-1
clone_size: few
d_call: NA
j_call: TRBJ2-7

cdr3_aa: CASSVGSAGGLADTQYF
cdr3_nt: TGTGCCAGCAGCGTAGGGTCGGCAGGGGGCCTCGCAGATACGCAGTATTTT
v_call: TRBV9
clone_size: few
d_call: TRBD1
j_call: TRBJ2-3

cdr3_aa: CASSLWTGALYEQYF
cdr3_nt: TGTGCCAGCAGTCTCTGGACAGGGGCCCTCTACGAGCAGTACTTC
v_call: TRBV28
clone_size: NA
d_call: TRBD1
j_call: TRBJ2-7

cdr3_aa: CASSYSISGQGLFHEQYF
cdr3_nt: TGTGCCAGCAGTTACTCGATATCGGGACAGGGGCTTTTCCACGAGCAGTACTTC
v_call: TRBV6-5
clone_size: NA
d_call: TRBD1
j_call: TRBJ2-7

cdr3_aa: CASSPDPVGAANTGELFF
cdr3_nt: TGTGCCAGCAGCCCGGATCCGGTTGGGGCGGCGAACACCGGGGAGCTGTTTTTT
v_call: TRBV5-6
clone_size: NA
d_call: NA
j_call: TRBJ2-2

cdr3_aa: CASSPGLGSDEQFF
cdr3_nt: TGTGCCAGCAGCCCGGGACTGGGATCGGATGAGCAGTTCTTC
v_call: TRBV7-9
clone_size: NA
d_call: NA
j_call: TRBJ2-1

cdr3_aa: CSVGPLPGPLLTDTQYF
cdr3_nt: TGCAGCGTTGGCCCCCTCCCGGGCCCTTTACTAACAGATACGCAGTATTTT
v_call: TRBV29-1
clone_size: NA
d_call: NA
j_call: TRBJ2-3